The clone carrying this T cell receptor beta chain came up many times. Its specificity is not known. The data are from a study of T-cell reconstitution after alpha-beta-depleted transplantation in children. Overall study results and limits: Expanded graft clones numbering several hundred reportedly gave rise to alpha-beta T cells about two months after transplant. At day 60, the high TCRbeta diversity found in some patients originated from recipient T cells and thymic progenitors that had survived.

This sample's TCRbeta library carried unique molecular identifier barcodes. TCRdb re-called the PCR reads with MiXCR, one entry per CDR3 protein. The sample yields around 300,000 distinct CDR3 sequences, 20% to 30% seen once. This receptor was obtained from a male patient under 18 who had a stem cell transplant for acute lymphoblastic leukemia, so the T cells may come from the graft donor. Sequenced material: PBMCs, mostly from graft donor cells, taken 180 days after TCRalphabeta/CD19-depleted stem cell transplant.

This CDR3 reads CATSEKTPPYGYTF. As DNA, the CDR3 is TGTGCCACCAGTGAGAAGACACCTCCTTATGGCTACACCTTC. V gene TRBV24-1 combines with J gene TRBJ1-2; D not certain. Deletions cut 4 bases from V and 5 bases from J, with 13 bases between. The CDR3 has 14 residues. The germline V gene encodes CDR1 KGHDR and CDR2 SFDVKD.